The sample holds one count of the clone carrying this T cell receptor (beta chain). No antigen is known for it. This entry is derived from a study of shared clonotypes between healthy human individuals. Study-wide results and caveats: Naive CD4 clonotypes were shared across several donors at about 5%. Relative to memory subsets, naive subsets generally showed larger estimated richness. The small donor group covered limited genetic and exposure diversity.

The V gene's germline CDR1 is SGHRS and CDR2 YFSETQ. This CDR3 spans 19 amino acids. V shed 0 bases and J shed 3 bases, with 22 bases lying between them. Profiling relied on immunoSEQ multiplex PCR, and the TCRdb table lists in-frame clones only, not all of them. The table lists about 2.4 million clones, approximately 92% of them singletons, with 0.13% to 0.15% in the top ten. V and J are TRBV5-1 and TRBJ2-4; D tentatively fits TRBD1 or TRBD2 (6 bases each). Material for sequencing was naive CD4+ T cells sorted from blood. The subset denotes: CD45RA+ positively selected. The TCR comes from a man between 18 and 35 years old in good health. The CDR3 is CASSLDIEGGVAHKNIQYF. The CDR3 DNA is TGCGCCAGCAGCTTGGATATCGAGGGGGGAGTGGCGCACAAAAACATTCAGTACTTC. Based on the CDR3 plus reference TRBV5-1 and TRBJ2-4, the full variable domain is KAGVTQTPRYLIKTRGQQVTLSCSPISGHRSVSWYQQTPGQGLQFLFEYFSETQRNKGNFPGRFSGRQFSNSRSEMNVSTLELGDSALYLCASSLDIEGGVAHKNIQYFGAGTRLSVL.